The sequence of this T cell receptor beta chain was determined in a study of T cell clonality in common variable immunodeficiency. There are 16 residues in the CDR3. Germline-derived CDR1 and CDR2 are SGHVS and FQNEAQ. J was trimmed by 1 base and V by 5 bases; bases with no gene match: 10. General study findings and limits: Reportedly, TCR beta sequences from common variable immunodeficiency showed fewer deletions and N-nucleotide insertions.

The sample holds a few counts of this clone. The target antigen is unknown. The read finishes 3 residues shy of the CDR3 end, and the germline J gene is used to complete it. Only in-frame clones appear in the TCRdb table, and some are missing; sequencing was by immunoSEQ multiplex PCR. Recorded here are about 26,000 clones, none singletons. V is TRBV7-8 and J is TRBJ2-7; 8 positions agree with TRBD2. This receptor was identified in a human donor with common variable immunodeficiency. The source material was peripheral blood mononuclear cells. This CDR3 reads CASSPRSGSPSYEQYF. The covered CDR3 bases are TGTGCCAGCAGCCCGAGGAGCGGGAGCCCTTCCTACGAG.